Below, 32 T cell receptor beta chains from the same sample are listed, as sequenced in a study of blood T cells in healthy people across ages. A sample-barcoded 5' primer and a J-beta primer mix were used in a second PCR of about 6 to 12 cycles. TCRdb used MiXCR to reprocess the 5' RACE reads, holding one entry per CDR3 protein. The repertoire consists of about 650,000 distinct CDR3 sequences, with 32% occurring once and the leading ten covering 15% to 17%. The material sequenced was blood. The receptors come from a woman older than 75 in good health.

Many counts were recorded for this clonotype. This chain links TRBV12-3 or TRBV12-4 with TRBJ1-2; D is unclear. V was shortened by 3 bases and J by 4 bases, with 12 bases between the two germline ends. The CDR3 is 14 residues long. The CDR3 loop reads CASSFAQQSYGYTF. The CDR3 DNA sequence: TGTGCCAGCAGTTTTGCCCAACAGTCCTATGGCTACACCTTC.

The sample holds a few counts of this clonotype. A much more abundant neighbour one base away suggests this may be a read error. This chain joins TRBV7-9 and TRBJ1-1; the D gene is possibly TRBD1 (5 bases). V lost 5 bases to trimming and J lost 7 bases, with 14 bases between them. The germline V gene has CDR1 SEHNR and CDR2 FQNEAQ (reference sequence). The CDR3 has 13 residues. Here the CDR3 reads CASSRGRGGEAFF. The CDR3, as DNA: TGTGCCAGCAGCCGGGGACGGGGGGGTGAAGCTTTCTTT.

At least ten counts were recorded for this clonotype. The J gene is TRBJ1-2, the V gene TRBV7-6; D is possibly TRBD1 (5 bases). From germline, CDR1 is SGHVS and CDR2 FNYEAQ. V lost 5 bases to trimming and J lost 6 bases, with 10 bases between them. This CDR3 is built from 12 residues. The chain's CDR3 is CASSGGGNGYTF. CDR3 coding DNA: TGTGCCAGCAGCGGGGGGGGAAATGGCTACACCTTC.

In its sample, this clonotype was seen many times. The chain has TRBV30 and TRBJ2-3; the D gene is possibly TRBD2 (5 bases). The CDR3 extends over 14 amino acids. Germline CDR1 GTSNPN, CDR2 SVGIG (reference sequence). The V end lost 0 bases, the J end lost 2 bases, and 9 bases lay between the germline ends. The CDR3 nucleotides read TGTGCCTGGAGTGTAGGAGGAACCACAGATACGCAGTATTTT. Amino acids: CAWSVGGTTDTQYF.

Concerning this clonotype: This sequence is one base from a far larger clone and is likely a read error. In DNA form, the CDR3 reads TGTGCCAGCAGTCCGAGGACAGCCTACAATGAGCAGTACTTC. It yields the protein CASSPRTAYNEQYF. This chain uses TRBV27 with TRBJ2-1; D possibly corresponds to TRBD1 (6 bases). The J call may be mistaken, given a closer DNA end match to TRBJ2-7. Germline CDR1 reads MNHEY; CDR2 reads SMNVEV (reference sequence). The CDR3 runs 14 residues.

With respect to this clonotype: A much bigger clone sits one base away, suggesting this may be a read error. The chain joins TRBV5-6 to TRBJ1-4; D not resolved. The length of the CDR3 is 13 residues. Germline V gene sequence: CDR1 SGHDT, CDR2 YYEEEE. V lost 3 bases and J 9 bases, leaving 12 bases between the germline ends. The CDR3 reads CASSSGWRKKLFF. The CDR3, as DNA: TGTGCCAGCAGCTCCGGTTGGAGGAAAAAACTGTTTTTT.

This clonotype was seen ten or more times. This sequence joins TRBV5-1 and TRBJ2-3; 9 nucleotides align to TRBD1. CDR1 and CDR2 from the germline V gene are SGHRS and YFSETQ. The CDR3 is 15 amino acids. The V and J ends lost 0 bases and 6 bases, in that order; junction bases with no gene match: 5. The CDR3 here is CASSLEGQGMDTQYF. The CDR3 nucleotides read TGCGCCAGCAGCTTGGAAGGACAGGGGATGGATACGCAGTATTTT.

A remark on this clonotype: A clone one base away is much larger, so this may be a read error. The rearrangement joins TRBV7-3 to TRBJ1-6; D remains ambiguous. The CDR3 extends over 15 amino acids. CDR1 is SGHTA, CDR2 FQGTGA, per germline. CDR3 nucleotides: TGTGCCGGCAGCCTGACGGGAGGGTCCGGTTCACCCCTCCACTTT. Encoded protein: CAGSLTGGSGSPLHF.

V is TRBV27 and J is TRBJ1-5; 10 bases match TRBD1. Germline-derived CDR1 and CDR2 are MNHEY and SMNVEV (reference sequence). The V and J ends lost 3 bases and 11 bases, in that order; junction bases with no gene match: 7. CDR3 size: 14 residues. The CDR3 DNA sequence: TGTGCCAGCAGTTTTGGGACAGGGGAGGGGGCCCAGCATTTT. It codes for CASSFGTGEGAQHF.

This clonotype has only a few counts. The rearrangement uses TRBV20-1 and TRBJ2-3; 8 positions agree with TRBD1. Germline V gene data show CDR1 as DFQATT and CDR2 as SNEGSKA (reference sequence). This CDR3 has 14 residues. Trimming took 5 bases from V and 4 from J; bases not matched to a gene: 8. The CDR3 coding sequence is TGCAGTGCTGACGACAGGGGAAAGGCAGATACGCAGTATTTT. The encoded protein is CSADDRGKADTQYF.

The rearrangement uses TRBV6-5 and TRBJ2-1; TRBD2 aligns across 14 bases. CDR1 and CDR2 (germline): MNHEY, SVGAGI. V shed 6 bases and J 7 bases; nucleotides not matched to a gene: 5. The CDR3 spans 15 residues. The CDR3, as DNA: TGTGCCAGCAGACCAGGACTAGCGGGAGGTAATGAGCAGTTCTTC. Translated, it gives CASRPGLAGGNEQFF.

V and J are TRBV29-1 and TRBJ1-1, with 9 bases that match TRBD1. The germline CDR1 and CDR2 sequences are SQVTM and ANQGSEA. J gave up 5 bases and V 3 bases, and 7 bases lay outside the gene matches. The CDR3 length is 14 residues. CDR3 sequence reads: CSVDNRGLGTEAFF. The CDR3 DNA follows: TGCAGCGTTGACAACAGGGGGCTGGGAACTGAAGCTTTCTTT.

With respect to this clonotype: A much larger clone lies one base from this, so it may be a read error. CDR3 in DNA: TGTGCCAGCAGTTACGAGAGTCCGACAGTGTTCTCACCCCTCCACTTT. Protein: CASSYESPTVFSPLHF. The V and J genes are TRBV6-5 and TRBJ1-6; a possible D gene is TRBD1 (5 bases). The CDR3 length is 16 residues. Germline values: CDR1 MNHEY, CDR2 SVGAGI. V was clipped by 2 bases and J by 10 bases, with 18 bases between them.

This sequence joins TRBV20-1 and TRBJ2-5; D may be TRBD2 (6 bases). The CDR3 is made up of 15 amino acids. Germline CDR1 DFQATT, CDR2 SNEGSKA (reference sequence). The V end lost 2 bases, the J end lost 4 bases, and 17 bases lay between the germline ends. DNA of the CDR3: TGCAGTGCTAGACTTCTTGGCCTGGGGGGAGAGACCCAGTACTTC. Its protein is CSARLLGLGGETQYF.

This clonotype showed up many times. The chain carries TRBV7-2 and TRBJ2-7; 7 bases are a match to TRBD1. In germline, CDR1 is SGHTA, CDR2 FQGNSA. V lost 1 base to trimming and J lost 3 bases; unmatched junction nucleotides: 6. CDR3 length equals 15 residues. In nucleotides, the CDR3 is TGTGCCAGCAGCTTAGAAGGACAGGCTTACTACGAGCAGTACTTC. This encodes CASSLEGQAYYEQYF.

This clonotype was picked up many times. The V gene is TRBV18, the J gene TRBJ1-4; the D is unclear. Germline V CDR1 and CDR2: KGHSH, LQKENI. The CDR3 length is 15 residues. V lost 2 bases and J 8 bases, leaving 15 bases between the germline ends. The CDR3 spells CASSPRSGSREKLFF. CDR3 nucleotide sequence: TGTGCCAGCTCACCAAGGTCGGGGAGTCGCGAAAAACTGTTTTTT.

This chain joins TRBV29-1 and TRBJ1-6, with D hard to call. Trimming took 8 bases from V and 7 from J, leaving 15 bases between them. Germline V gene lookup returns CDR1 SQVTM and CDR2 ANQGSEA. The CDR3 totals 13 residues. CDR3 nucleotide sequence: TGCAGCCCCAGGCTTAATCGGAATTCACCCCTCCACTTT. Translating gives CSPRLNRNSPLHF.

CDR3 amino acids: CASSGRVDSPLHF. In DNA form, the CDR3 reads TGCGCCAGCAGCGGCAGGGTCGATTCACCCCTCCACTTT. The chain uses TRBV5-1 and TRBJ1-6; possibly TRBD1 for D (5 bases). With 4 bases removed from V and 8 bases from J, the gap between germline ends came to 10 bases. This CDR3 spans 13 amino acids. The germline gives CDR1 SGHRS, CDR2 YFSETQ.

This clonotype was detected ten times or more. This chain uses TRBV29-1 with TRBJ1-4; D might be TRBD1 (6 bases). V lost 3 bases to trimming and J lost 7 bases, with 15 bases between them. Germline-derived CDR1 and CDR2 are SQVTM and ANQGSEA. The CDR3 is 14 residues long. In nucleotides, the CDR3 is TGCAGCGTTGATATTGGGGGGCGCGGTGAAAAACTGTTTTTT. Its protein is CSVDIGGRGEKLFF. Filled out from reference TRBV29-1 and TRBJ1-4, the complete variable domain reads SAVISQKPSRDICQRGTSLTIQCQVDSQVTMMFWYRQQPGQSLTLIATANQGSEATYESGFVIDKFPISRPNLTFSTLTVSNMSPEDSSIYLCSVDIGGRGEKLFFGSGTQLSVL.

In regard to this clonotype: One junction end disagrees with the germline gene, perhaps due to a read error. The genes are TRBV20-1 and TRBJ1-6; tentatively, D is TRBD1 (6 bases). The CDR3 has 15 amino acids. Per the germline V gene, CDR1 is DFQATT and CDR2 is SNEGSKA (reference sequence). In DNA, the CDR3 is TGCAGTGCCACTTTAGCGGCAGGGGAGGGCTCACCCCTCCGCTTT. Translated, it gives CSATLAAGEGSPLRF.

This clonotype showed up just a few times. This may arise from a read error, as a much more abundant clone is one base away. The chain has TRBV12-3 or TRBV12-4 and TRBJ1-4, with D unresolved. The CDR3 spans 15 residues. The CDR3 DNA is TGTGCCAGCAGTCACGACGGTCGGAGTAATGAAAAACGGTTTTTT. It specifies CASSHDGRSNEKRFF.

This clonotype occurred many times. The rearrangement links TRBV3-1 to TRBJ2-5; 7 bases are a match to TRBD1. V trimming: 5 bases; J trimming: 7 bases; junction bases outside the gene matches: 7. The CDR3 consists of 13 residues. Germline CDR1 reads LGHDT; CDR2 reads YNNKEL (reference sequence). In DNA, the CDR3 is TGTGCCAGCAGCTCCCCGGGACAGATGACCCAGTACTTC. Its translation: CASSSPGQMTQYF.

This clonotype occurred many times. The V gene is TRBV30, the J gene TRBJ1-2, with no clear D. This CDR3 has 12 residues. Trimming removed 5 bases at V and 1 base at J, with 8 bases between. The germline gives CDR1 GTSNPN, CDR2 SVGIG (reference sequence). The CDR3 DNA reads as TGTGCCTGGGAGGCAGTTAACTATGGCTACACCTTC. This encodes CAWEAVNYGYTF.

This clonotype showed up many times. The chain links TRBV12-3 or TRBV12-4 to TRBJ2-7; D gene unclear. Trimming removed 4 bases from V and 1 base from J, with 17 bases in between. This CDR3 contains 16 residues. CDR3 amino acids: CASSYYGPSGSYEQYF. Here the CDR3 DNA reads TGTGCCAGCAGTTATTATGGGCCTTCGGGTTCCTACGAGCAGTACTTC.

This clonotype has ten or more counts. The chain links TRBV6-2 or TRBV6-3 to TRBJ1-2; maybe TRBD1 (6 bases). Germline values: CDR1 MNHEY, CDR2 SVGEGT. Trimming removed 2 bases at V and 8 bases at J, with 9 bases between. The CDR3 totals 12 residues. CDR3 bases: TGTGCCAGCAGTTACGCAGGGGAAGGCTACACCTTC. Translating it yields CASSYAGEGYTF.

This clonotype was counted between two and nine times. The CDR3 coding sequence is TGTGCCAGTAGTATCGCCCGGCGGAACACTGAAGCTTTCTTT. Its translation: CASSIARRNTEAFF. The chain is built from TRBV19 and TRBJ1-1; unclear D gene. This CDR3 is 14 amino acids long. Trimming shortened V by 3 bases and J by 1 base, and 9 bases separated the two germline ends. The germline V gene has CDR1 LNHDA and CDR2 SQIVND (reference sequence). The full variable domain, completed using reference TRBV19 and TRBJ1-1, is DGGITQSPKYLFRKEGQNVTLSCEQNLNHDAMYWYRQDPGQGLRLIYYSQIVNDFQKGDIAEGYSVSREKKESFPLTVTSAQKNPTAFYLCASSIARRNTEAFFGQGTRLTVV.

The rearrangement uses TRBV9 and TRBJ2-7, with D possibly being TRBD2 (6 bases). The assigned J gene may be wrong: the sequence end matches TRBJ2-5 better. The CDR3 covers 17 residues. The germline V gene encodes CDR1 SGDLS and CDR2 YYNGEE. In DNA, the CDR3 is TGTGCCAGCAGCTTACGCTATGGGAGCGGGCCCCAAGAGACCCAGTACTTC. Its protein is CASSLRYGSGPQETQYF.

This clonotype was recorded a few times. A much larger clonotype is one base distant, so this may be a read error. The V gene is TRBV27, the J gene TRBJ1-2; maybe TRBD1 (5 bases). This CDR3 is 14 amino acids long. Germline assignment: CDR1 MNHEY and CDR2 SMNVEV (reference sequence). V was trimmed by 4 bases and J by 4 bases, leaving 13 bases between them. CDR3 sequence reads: CASSWSGGGYGYTF. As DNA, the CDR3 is TGTGCCAGCAGTTGGTCCGGGGGGGGCTATGGCTACACCTTC.

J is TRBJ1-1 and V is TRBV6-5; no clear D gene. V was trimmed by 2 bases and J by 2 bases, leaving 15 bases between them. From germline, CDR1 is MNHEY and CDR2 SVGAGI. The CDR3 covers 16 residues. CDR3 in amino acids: CASSYRQKQRNTEAFF. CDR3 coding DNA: TGTGCCAGCAGTTACCGCCAAAAACAGAGAAACACTGAAGCTTTCTTT.

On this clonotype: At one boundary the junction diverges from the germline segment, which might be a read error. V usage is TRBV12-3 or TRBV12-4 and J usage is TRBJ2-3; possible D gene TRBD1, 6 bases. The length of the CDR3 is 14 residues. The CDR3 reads CASRPGVTTDAQYF. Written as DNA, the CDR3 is TGTGCCAGCAGACCAGGGGTGACAACAGATGCGCAGTATTTT.

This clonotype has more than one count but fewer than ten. The CDR3 sequence is CASSVRTSRVGSYGYTF. The CDR3 DNA sequence: TGTGCCAGCAGCGTGCGAACCTCCAGGGTGGGGAGTTATGGCTACACCTTC. This chain uses TRBV7-3 with TRBJ1-2; D is perhaps TRBD1 (5 bases). Germline-derived CDR1 and CDR2 are SGHTA and FQGTGA. The CDR3 totals 17 residues. The V and J ends lost 5 bases and 5 bases respectively, with 24 bases between them.

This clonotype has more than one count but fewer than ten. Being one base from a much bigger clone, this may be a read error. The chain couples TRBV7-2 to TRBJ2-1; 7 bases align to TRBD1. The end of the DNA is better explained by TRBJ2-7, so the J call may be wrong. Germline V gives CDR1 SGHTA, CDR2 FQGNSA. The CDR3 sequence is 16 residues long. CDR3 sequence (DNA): TGTGCCAGCAGCCTACAGGGGACCAGCTCCTACAATGAGCAGTACTTC. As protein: CASSLQGTSSYNEQYF.